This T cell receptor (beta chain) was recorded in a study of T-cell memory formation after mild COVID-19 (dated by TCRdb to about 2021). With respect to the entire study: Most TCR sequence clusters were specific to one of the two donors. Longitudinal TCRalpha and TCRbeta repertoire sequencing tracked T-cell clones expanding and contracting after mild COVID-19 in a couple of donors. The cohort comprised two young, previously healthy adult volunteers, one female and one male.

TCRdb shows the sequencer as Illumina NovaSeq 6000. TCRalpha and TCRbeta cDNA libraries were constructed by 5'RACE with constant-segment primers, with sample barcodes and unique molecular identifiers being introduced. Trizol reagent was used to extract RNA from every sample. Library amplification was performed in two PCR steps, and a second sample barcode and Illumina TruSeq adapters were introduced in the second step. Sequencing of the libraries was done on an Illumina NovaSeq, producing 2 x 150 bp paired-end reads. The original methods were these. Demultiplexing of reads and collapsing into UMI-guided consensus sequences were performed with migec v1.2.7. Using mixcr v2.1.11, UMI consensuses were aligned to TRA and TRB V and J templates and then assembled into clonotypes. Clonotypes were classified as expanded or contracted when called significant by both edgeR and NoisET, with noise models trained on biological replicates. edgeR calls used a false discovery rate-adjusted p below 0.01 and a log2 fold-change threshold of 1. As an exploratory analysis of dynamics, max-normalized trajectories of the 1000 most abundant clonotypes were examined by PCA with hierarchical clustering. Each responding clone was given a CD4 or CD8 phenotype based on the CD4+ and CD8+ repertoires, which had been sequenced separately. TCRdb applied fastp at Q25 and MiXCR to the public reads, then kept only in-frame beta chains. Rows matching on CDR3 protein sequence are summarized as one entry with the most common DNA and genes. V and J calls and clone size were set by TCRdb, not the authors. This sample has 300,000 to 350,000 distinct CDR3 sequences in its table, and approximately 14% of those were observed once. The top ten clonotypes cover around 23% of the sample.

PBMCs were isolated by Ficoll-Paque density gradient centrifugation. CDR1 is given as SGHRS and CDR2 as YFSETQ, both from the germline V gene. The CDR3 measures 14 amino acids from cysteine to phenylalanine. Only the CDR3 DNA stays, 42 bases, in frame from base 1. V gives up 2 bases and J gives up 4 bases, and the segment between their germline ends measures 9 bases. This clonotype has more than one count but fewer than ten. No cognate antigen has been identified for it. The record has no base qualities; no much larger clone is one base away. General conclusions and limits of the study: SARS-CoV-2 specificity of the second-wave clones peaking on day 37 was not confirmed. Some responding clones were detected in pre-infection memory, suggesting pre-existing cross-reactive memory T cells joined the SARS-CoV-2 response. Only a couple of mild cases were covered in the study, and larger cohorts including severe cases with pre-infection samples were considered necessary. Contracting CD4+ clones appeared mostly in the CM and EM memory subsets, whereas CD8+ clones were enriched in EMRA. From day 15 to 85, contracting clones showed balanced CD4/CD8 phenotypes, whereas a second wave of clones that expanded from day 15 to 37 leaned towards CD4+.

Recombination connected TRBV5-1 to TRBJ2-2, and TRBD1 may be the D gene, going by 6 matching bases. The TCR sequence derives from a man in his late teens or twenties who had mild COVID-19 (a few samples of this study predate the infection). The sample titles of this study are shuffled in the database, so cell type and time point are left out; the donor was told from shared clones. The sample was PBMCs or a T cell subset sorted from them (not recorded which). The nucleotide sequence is TGCGCCAGCAGCTTACAGGGAATCACCGGGGAGCTGTTTTTT. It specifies CASSLQGITGELFF.